Described below is a single T cell receptor beta chain sequence and its context. With 2 bases clipped from V and 9 bases from J, the junction kept 8 bases outside the gene matches. CDR3 length equals 16 residues. Germline V gene lookup returns CDR1 SGHTA and CDR2 FQGTGA. This record belongs to a study of blood T cell repertoires in COVID-19. Sequencing was performed with immunoSEQ multiplex PCR; in TCRdb, only in-frame clones are kept and a portion is missing. This table has roughly 70,000 clones, about 88% appearing once. The clonotype was recovered from a man between 70 and 80 years old with active COVID-19. The chain employs TRBV7-3 and TRBJ2-1; 12 positions match TRBD2. The sample taken for sequencing was peripheral blood. As DNA, the CDR3 is TGTGCCAGCAGCTTATCTCTAGCGGGAGGGGTGAGTGAGCAGTTCTTC. This gives the protein CASSLSLAGGVSEQFF.